These T cell receptor beta chains were read from a single sample in a study of cytomegalovirus exposure and HLA in healthy donors. Sequenced by immunoSEQ multiplex PCR; TCRdb stores in-frame clones only, minus some. The sample records 100,000 to 150,000 clones, under 20% being singletons. The sequenced sample consisted of PBMCs. The receptors here all came from a female donor in good health and CMV-seropositive. The CDR3 runs from the conserved cysteine through the conserved F or W. D genes are given only for firm matches. Only some rows state a clone size, as once, few, many or a class for expanded clones.

clone_size	d_call	v_call	j_call	cdr3_aa	cdr3_nt
.	.	TRBV4-2	TRBJ2-1	CASRQTGLLNEQFF	TGTGCCAGCAGACAAACTGGACTCCTCAATGAGCAGTTCTTC
.	.	TRBV15	TRBJ2-1	CATSNLSPYNEQFF	TGTGCCACCAGCAACCTATCCCCTTACAATGAGCAGTTCTTC
.	TRBD1	TRBV6-5	TRBJ1-4	CASSRTGTGYEKLFF	TGTGCCAGCAGTAGAACCGGGACAGGGTATGAAAAACTGTTTTTT
.	.	TRBV7-9	TRBJ1-1	CASSLVGQAEAFF	TGTGCCAGCAGCTTAGTGGGCCAGGCTGAAGCTTTCTTT
few	.	TRBV30	TRBJ2-7	CAWSPGGPYEQYF	TGTGCCTGGAGTCCAGGAGGTCCATACGAGCAGTACTTC
.	TRBD1	TRBV5-4	TRBJ1-4	CASSLTTGNNEKLFF	TGTGCCAGCAGCTTGACGACAGGGAATAATGAAAAACTGTTTTTT
.	.	TRBV7-3	TRBJ2-1	CASSFSGHSSYNEQFF	TGTGCCAGCAGCTTCAGCGGGCATAGCTCCTACAATGAGCAGTTCTTC
.	TRBD1	TRBV27	TRBJ2-5	CASTATGAGETQYF	TGTGCCAGCACCGCAACAGGGGCGGGTGAGACCCAGTACTTC
few	TRBD1	TRBV5-4	TRBJ2-7	CASSGDRDRGHEQYF	TGTGCCAGCAGCGGGGACCGGGACAGGGGCCACGAGCAGTACTTC
.	TRBD2	TRBV5-4	TRBJ2-1	CASEASGSSYNEQFF	TGTGCCAGCGAGGCTAGCGGGAGCTCCTACAATGAGCAGTTCTTC
.	TRBD1	TRBV28	TRBJ1-4	CASMLAGQGWEKLFF	TGTGCCAGCATGTTGGCGGGACAGGGTTGGGAAAAACTGTTTTTT
few	.	TRBV7-2	TRBJ1-1	CASSLRRGTEAFF	TGTGCCAGCAGCTTACGCAGGGGCACTGAAGCTTTCTTT
few	.	TRBV28	TRBJ1-2	CASSLIRGSLNYGYTF	TGTGCCAGCAGTTTAATCAGGGGTTCCCTGAACTATGGCTACACCTTC
.	TRBD1	TRBV7-8	TRBJ1-1	CASGDRQGSGYTEAFF	TGTGCCAGCGGGGACCGACAGGGAAGTGGCTACACTGAAGCTTTCTTT
.	.	TRBV5-4	TRBJ2-5	CASSLGPRQYF	TGTGCCAGCAGCTTGGGTCCGAGACAGTACTTC
.	TRBD1	TRBV2	TRBJ1-1	CASTLQGPVNTEAFF	TGTGCCAGCACCTTACAGGGGCCGGTGAACACTGAAGCTTTCTTT
few	.	TRBV19	TRBJ1-1	CASSIVQNTEAFF	TGTGCCAGTAGTATAGTTCAGAACACTGAAGCTTTCTTT
few	TRBD1	TRBV27	TRBJ2-2	CASSAYRGPATGELFF	TGTGCCAGCAGTGCCTACAGGGGGCCGGCCACCGGGGAGCTGTTTTTT
.	TRBD1	TRBV6-6	TRBJ2-3	CASSYSAGGTDTQYF	TGTGCCAGCAGTTACTCGGCAGGGGGTACAGATACGCAGTATTTT
.	TRBD1	TRBV18	TRBJ1-5	CASSPPDRGGQPQHF	TGTGCCAGCTCACCCCCGGACAGGGGGGGTCAGCCCCAGCATTTT
few	TRBD1	TRBV10-2	TRBJ1-5	CASSGTTGDGNQPQHF	TGCGCCAGCAGTGGAACCACAGGGGACGGCAATCAGCCCCAGCATTTT
few	TRBD2	TRBV10-3	TRBJ2-3	CAISGTSWGGFDTQYF	TGTGCCATCAGTGGGACTAGCTGGGGAGGGTTTGATACGCAGTATTTT
.	TRBD2	TRBV6-5	TRBJ2-1	CASSFRTGGHQEQFF	TGTGCCAGCAGTTTCCGAACGGGGGGGCATCAGGAGCAGTTCTTC
.	.	TRBV2	TRBJ1-2	CASNRPTGLRGYTF	TGTGCCAGCAATCGTCCCACAGGGTTGAGAGGCTACACCTTC
.	TRBD1	TRBV30	TRBJ1-2	CAWSVPQRTGRYSYGYTF	TGTGCCTGGAGTGTACCCCAGAGGACAGGGAGATACTCCTATGGCTACACCTTC
.	.	TRBV5-1	TRBJ2-2	CASSHSGTVYTGELFF	TGCGCCAGCAGTCACTCCGGGACTGTGTACACCGGGGAGCTGTTTTTT
few	.	TRBV9	TRBJ2-3	CASSPRADTQYF	TGTGCCAGCAGCCCCAGGGCGGATACGCAGTATTTT
.	.	TRBV5-6	TRBJ1-5	CASSSGDFQPQHF	TGTGCCAGCAGCTCGGGGGACTTCCAGCCCCAGCATTTT
.	.	TRBV4-2	TRBJ1-2	CASSQDLSVNYGYTF	TGTGCCAGCAGCCAAGATTTATCGGTTAACTATGGCTACACCTTC
few	.	TRBV4-2	TRBJ2-5	CASSQDWGQGSETQYF	TGTGCCAGCAGCCAAGATTGGGGCCAGGGGTCGGAGACCCAGTACTTC
.	.	TRBV7-8	TRBJ2-7	CASSPWASYEQYF	TGTGCCAGCAGCCCCTGGGCGTCCTACGAGCAGTACTTC
.	.	TRBV5-6	TRBJ1-5	CASSFHNQPQHF	TGTGCCAGCAGCTTCCACAATCAGCCCCAGCATTTT
.	.	TRBV4-2	TRBJ2-1	CASSQAGQPSSEQFF	TGTGCCAGCAGCCAAGCGGGTCAACCTAGCAGTGAGCAGTTCTTC
few	TRBD1	TRBV29-1	TRBJ2-5	CSAGGQDQETQYF	TGCAGCGCCGGCGGACAGGACCAAGAGACCCAGTACTTC
.	.	TRBV6-1	TRBJ2-2	CASSEYGGLNTGELFF	TGTGCCAGCAGTGAATACGGAGGGCTGAACACCGGGGAGCTGTTTTTT
.	.	TRBV29-1	TRBJ2-3	CSVVQRSTDTQYF	TGCAGCGTTGTCCAGCGGAGCACAGATACGCAGTATTTT
few	TRBD2	TRBV6-1	TRBJ2-7	CASSVRAGSHEQYF	TGTGCCAGCAGTGTACGAGCGGGGAGCCACGAGCAGTACTTC
few	.	TRBV5-1	TRBJ2-3	CASTPDPTTNTQYF	TGCGCCAGCACCCCCGACCCGACTACAAATACGCAGTATTTT
.	TRBD2	TRBV27	TRBJ2-1	CASSPGTNSYNEQFF	TGTGCCAGCAGTCCCGGGACTAACTCCTACAATGAGCAGTTCTTC
.	.	TRBV4-3	TRBJ2-2	CASSYTSFAGELFF	TGCGCCAGCAGTTATACTAGTTTTGCCGGGGAGCTGTTTTTT
.	TRBD1	TRBV5-1	TRBJ1-2	CASSFPGGPNYGYTF	TGCGCCAGCAGCTTCCCAGGGGGCCCTAACTATGGCTACACCTTC
few	TRBD1	TRBV5-6	TRBJ1-3	CASSSLDRAGNTIYF	TGTGCCAGCAGCTCCCTGGACAGGGCTGGAAACACCATATATTTT
few	TRBD1	TRBV19	TRBJ2-1	CASSIGRDRIYNEQFF	TGTGCCAGTAGTATAGGCCGGGACAGGATCTACAATGAGCAGTTCTTC
.	.	TRBV5-6	TRBJ2-5	CASSLAETQYF	TGTGCCAGCAGCTTGGCTGAGACCCAGTACTTC
few	.	TRBV11-2	TRBJ1-2	CASSPLDLNYGYTF	TGTGCCAGCAGCCCCCTCGACTTAAACTATGGCTACACCTTC
few	.	TRBV5-4	TRBJ2-1	CASSSRAFGDEQFF	TGTGCCAGCAGCTCCAGGGCTTTCGGTGATGAGCAGTTCTTC
few	.	TRBV30	TRBJ2-7	CAWSPSRGSAYEQYF	TGTGCCTGGAGTCCAAGTAGAGGCAGTGCCTACGAGCAGTACTTC
.	TRBD1	TRBV4-3	TRBJ2-1	CASSLGTGKGLKFF	TGCGCCAGCAGCCTCGGGACAGGGAAGGGATTGAAGTTCTTC
once	TRBD1	TRBV5-1	TRBJ2-3	CASSLGQGPADTQYF	TGCGCCAGCAGCTTGGGACAGGGGCCTGCAGATACGCAGTATTTT
.	.	TRBV7-2	TRBJ2-2	CASSLLRPPTGELFF	TGTGCCAGCAGCTTACTCCGTCCCCCGACCGGGGAGCTGTTTTTT
few	.	TRBV28	TRBJ1-1	CASKIRDSEAFF	TGTGCCAGCAAAATTCGGGACTCTGAAGCTTTCTTT
few	.	TRBV5-1	TRBJ1-1	CASSLRQRNTEAFF	TGCGCCAGCAGCTTGCGACAGCGTAACACTGAAGCTTTCTTT